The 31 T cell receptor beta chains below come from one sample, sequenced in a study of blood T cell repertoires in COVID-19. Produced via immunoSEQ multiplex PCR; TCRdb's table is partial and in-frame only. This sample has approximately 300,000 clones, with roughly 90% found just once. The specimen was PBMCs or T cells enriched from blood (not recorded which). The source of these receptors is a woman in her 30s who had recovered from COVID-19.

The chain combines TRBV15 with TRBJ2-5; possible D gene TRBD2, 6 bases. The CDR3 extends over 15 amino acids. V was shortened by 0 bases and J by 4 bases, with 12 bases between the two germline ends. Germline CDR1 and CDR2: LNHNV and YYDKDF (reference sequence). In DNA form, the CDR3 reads TGTGCCACCAGCAGAGATCCGGGAGAGGGAGAGACCCAGTACTTC. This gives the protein CATSRDPGEGETQYF.

CDR3 loop: CASSEAWTGGDYEQYF. For the CDR3, the DNA is TGTGCCAGCAGTGAAGCTTGGACAGGGGGCGATTACGAGCAGTACTTC. The gene calls are TRBV2 and TRBJ2-7, with 11 bases fitting TRBD1. CDR1 SNHLY and CDR2 FYNNEI come from the germline V gene. V trimming: 0 bases; J trimming: 4 bases; junction bases outside the gene matches: 5. This CDR3 spans 16 amino acids.

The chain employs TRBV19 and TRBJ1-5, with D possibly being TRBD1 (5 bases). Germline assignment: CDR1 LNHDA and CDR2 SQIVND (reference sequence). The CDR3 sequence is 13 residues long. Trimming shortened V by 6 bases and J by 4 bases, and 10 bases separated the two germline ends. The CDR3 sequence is CASRGLPNQPQHF. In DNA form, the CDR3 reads TGTGCCAGTAGGGGGCTCCCTAATCAGCCCCAGCATTTT.

Written as DNA, the CDR3 is TGTGCCAGCAGTTTATCCGTGAACACTGAAGCTTTCTTT. Its protein is CASSLSVNTEAFF. The chain is built from TRBV27 and TRBJ1-1; D is uncertain. The germline V and J ends were trimmed by 0 bases and 0 bases, with 2 bases remaining between them. This CDR3 comprises 13 residues. CDR1 and CDR2 from the germline V gene are MNHEY and SMNVEV (reference sequence).

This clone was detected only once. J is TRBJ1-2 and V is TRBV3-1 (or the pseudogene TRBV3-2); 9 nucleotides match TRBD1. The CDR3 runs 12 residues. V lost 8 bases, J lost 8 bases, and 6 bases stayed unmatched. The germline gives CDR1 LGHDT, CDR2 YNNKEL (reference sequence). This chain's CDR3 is CASEGQGGGYTF. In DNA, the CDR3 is TGTGCCAGCGAGGGACAGGGAGGGGGCTACACCTTC.

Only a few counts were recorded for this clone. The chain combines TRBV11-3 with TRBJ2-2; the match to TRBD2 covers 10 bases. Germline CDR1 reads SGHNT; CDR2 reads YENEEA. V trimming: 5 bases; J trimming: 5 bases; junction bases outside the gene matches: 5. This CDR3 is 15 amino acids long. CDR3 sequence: CASSPLAGLTGELFF. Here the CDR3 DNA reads TGTGCCAGCAGCCCACTAGCGGGGCTGACCGGGGAGCTGTTTTTT. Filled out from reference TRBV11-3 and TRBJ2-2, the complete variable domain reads EAGVVQSPRYKIIEKKQPVAFWCNPISGHNTLYWYLQNLGQGPELLIRYENEEAVDDSQLPKDRFSAERLKGVDSTLKIQPAELGDSAVYLCASSPLAGLTGELFFGEGSRLTVL.

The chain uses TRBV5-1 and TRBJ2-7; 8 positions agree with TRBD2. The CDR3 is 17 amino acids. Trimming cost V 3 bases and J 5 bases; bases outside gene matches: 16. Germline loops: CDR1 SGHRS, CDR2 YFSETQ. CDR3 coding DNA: TGCGCCAGCAGCTCGGGTCCAGGAGGGAGCGGGAGCCACGAGCAGTACTTC. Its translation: CASSSGPGGSGSHEQYF.

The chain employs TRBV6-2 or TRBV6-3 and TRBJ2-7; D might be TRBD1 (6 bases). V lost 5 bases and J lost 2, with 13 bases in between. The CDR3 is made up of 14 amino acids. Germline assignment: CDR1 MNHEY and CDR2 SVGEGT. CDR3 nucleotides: TGTGCCAGCAGTACCGGGACAACCGCCTACGAGCAGTACTTC. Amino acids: CASSTGTTAYEQYF.

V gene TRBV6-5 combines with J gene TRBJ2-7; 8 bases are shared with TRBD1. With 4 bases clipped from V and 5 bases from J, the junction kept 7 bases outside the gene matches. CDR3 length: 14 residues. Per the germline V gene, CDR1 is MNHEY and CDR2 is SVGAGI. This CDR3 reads CASSFIGQGHEQYF. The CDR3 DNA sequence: TGTGCCAGCAGTTTCATCGGACAGGGCCACGAGCAGTACTTC.

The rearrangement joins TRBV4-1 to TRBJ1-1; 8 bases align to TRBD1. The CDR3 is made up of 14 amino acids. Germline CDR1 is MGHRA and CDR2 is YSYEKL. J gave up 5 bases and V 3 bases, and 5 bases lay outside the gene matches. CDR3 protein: CASSHGQGSTEAFF. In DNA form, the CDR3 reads TGCGCCAGCAGCCACGGACAGGGATCGACTGAAGCTTTCTTT.

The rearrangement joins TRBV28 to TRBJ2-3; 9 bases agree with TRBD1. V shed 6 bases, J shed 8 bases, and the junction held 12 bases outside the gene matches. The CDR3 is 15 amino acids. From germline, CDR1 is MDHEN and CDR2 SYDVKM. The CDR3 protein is CASRKENRGRGTQYF. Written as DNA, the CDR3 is TGTGCCAGCAGAAAGGAGAACAGGGGGCGGGGTACGCAGTATTTT.

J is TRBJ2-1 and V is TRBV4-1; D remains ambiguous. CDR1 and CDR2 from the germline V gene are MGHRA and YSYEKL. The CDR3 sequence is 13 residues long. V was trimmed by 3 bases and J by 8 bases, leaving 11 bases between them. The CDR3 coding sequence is TGCGCCAGCAGCCACCAGGTCCGAGATGAGCAGTTCTTC. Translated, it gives CASSHQVRDEQFF.

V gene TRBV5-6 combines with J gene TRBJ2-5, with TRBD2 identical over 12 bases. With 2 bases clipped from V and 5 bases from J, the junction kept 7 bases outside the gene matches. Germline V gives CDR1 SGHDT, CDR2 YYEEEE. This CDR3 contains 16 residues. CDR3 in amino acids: CASSFLAGGPGETQYF. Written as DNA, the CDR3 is TGTGCCAGCAGCTTTCTAGCGGGAGGGCCCGGGGAGACCCAGTACTTC.

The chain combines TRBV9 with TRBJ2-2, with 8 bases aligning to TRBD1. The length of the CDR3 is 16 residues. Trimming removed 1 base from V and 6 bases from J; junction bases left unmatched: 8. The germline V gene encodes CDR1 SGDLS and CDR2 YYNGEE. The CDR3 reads CASSVPGTGNPGELFF. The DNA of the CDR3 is TGTGCCAGCAGCGTACCTGGGACAGGCAACCCCGGGGAGCTGTTTTTT.

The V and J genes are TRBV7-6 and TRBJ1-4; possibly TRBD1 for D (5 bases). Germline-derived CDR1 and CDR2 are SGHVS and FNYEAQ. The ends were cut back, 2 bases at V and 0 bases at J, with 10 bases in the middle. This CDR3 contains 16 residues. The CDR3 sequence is CASSLLTGATNEKLFF. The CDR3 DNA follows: TGTGCCAGCAGCTTACTCACAGGTGCAACTAATGAAAAACTGTTTTTT.

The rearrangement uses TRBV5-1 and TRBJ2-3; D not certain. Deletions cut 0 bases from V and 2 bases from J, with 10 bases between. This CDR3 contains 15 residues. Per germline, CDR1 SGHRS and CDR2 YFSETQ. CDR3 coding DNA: TGCGCCAGCAGCTTGGCCGGGTATAACACAGATACGCAGTATTTT. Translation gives CASSLAGYNTDTQYF.

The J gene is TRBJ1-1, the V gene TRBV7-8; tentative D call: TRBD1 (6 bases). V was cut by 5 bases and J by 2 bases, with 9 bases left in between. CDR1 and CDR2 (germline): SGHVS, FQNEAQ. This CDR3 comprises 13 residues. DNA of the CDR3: TGTGCCAGCAGCCGACAGGAAAACACTGAAGCTTTCTTT. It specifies CASSRQENTEAFF.

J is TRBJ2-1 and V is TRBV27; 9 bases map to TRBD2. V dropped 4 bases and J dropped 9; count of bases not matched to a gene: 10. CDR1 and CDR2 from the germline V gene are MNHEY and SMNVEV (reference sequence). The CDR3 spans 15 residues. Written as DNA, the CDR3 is TGTGCCAGCAGTTCGACTCCGGGACTAGCAAGTGAGCAGTTCTTC. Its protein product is CASSSTPGLASEQFF.

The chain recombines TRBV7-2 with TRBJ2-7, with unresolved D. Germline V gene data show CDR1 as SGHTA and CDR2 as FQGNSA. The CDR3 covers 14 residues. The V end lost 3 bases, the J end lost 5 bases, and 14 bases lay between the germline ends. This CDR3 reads CASSLAGSGDEQYF. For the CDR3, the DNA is TGTGCCAGCAGCTTGGCAGGTTCTGGCGACGAGCAGTACTTC.

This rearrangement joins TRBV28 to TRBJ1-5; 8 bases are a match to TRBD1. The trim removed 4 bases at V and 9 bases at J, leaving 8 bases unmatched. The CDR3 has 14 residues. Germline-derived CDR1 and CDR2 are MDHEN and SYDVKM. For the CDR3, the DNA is TGTGCCAGCAGTTGGACAGGGTTGGGTGGGCCCCAGCATTTT. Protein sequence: CASSWTGLGGPQHF.

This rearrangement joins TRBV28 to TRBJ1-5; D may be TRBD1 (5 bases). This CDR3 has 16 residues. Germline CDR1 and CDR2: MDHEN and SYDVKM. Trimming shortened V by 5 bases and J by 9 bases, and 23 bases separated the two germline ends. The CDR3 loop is CASSGNTMGLGGPQHF. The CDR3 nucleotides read TGTGCCAGCAGTGGCAACACCATGGGTCTGGGGGGGCCCCAGCATTTT.

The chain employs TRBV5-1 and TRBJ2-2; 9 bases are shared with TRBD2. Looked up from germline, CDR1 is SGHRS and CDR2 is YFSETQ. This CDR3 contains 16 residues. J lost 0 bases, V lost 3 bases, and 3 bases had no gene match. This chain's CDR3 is CASSSTSGANTGELFF. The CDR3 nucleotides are TGCGCCAGCAGCTCGACTAGCGGAGCGAACACCGGGGAGCTGTTTTTT.

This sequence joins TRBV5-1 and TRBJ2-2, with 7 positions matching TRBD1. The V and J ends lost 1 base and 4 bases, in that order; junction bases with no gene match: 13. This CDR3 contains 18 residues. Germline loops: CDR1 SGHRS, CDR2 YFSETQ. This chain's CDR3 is CASSLRKPGTGATGELFF. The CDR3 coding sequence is TGCGCCAGCAGCTTGCGTAAACCGGGTACAGGGGCCACCGGGGAGCTGTTTTTT.

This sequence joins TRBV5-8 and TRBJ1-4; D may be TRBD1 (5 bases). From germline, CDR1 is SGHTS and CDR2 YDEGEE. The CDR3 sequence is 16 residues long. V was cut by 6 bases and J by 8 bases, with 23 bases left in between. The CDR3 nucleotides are TGTGCCAGCACCCCCTTGGGGGGGGAAGGGCTCGAAAAACTGTTTTTT. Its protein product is CASTPLGGEGLEKLFF.

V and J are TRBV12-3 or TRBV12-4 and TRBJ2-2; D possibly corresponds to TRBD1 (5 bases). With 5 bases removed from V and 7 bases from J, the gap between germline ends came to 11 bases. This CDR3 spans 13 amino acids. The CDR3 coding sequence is TGTGCCAGCAGTAGTCAGGGCTACGGGGAGCTGTTTTTT. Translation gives CASSSQGYGELFF.

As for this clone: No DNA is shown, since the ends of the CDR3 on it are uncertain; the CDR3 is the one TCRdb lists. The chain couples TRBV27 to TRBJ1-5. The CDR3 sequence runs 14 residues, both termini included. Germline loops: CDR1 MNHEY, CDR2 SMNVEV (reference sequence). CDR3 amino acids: CASSSSGSNQPQHF.

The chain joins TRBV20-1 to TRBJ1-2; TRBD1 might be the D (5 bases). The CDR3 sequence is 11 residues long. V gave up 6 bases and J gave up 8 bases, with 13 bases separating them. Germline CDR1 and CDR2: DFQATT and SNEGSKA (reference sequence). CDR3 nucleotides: TGCAGTGCCAGTTCAGGGTACGGCTACACCTTC. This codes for CSASSGYGYTF.

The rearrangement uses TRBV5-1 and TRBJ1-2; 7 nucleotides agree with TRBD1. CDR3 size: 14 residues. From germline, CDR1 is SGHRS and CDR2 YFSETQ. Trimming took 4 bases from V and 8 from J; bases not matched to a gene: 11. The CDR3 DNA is TGCGCCAGCAGCCGCGACAGGGAGCGGTCGGGCTACACCTTC. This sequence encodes CASSRDRERSGYTF.

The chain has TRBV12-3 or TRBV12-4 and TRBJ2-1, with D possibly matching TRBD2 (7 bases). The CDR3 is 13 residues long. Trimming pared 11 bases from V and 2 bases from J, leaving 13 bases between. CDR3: CAAGADTYNEQFF. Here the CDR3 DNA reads TGTGCCGCGGGGGCCGACACCTACAATGAGCAGTTCTTC.

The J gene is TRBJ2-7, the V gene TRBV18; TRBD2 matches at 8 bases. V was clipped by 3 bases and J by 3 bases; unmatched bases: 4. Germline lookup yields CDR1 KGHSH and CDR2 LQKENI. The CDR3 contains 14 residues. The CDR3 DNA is TGTGCCAGCTCACCCGGCGCGGGGGGCTACGAGCAGTACTTC. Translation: CASSPGAGGYEQYF.

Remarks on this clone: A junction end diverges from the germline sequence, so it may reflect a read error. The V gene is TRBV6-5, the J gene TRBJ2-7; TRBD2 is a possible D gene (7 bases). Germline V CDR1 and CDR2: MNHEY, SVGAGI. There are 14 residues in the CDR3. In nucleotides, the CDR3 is TGTGCCAGCAGTTACTCGGCGGGGGCATCTCTACTAACTTTC. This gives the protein CASSYSAGASLLTF.